A single sample is the source of the 17 T cell receptor beta chains below, sequenced in a study of blood T cell repertoires in COVID-19. The table came from immunoSEQ multiplex PCR; TCRdb's copy has only in-frame clones and leaves some out. Altogether 150,000 to 200,000 clones are present, approximately 83% being singletons, with the ten largest covering around 9%. Sequenced: peripheral blood. The receptors were gathered from a man between 45 and 60 years old with active or convalescent COVID-19.

The V and J genes are TRBV5-1 and TRBJ2-4, with unresolved D. The CDR3 is made up of 16 amino acids. Germline-derived CDR1 and CDR2 are SGHRS and YFSETQ. V lost 0 bases and J lost 0, with 10 bases in between. CDR3 protein: CASSLEADLAKNIQYF. CDR3 coding DNA: TGCGCCAGCAGCTTGGAGGCGGATCTAGCCAAAAACATTCAGTACTTC.

The chain is built from TRBV5-5 and TRBJ2-5; D possibly corresponds to TRBD1 (7 bases). V shed 2 bases and J shed 2 bases, with 13 bases lying between them. Germline V gene lookup returns CDR1 SGHKS and CDR2 YYEKEE (reference sequence). The CDR3 sequence is 15 residues long. Here the CDR3 DNA reads TGTGCCAGCAGCTTAGCAGCAGGGGGGCAAGAGACCCAGTACTTC. It translates to CASSLAAGGQETQYF.

J is TRBJ1-2 and V is TRBV19, with D tentatively TRBD1 (6 bases). V lost 1 base, J lost 7 bases, and 10 bases lay in between. Germline CDR1 and CDR2: LNHDA and SQIVND (reference sequence). The CDR3 is 13 amino acids. CDR3 loop: CASSIGTAFGYTF. Here the CDR3 DNA reads TGTGCCAGTAGTATAGGGACAGCCTTTGGCTACACCTTC.

This clone was counted a single time. V gene TRBV19 combines with J gene TRBJ1-5, with a weak D call TRBD1 (6 bases). V was cut by 4 bases and J by 1 base, with 11 bases left in between. Germline V gives CDR1 LNHDA, CDR2 SQIVND (reference sequence). This CDR3 is 15 amino acids long. The CDR3 is CASSTIQGSNQPQHF. CDR3 nucleotides: TGTGCCAGTAGTACAATACAGGGCAGCAATCAGCCCCAGCATTTT.

J is TRBJ2-3 and V is TRBV7-9; 8 bases align to TRBD1. The CDR3 length is 15 residues. The junction had 9 bases not matched to a gene; V was cut back by 4 bases and J by 6 bases. Germline V gene sequence: CDR1 SEHNR, CDR2 FQNEAQ (reference sequence). The CDR3 sequence: CASSYDGQGADTQYF. Written as DNA, the CDR3 is TGTGCCAGCAGCTATGATGGACAGGGAGCCGATACGCAGTATTTT.

J is TRBJ2-2 and V is TRBV5-1, with a possible D match to TRBD2 (6 bases). This CDR3 has 16 residues. V lost 0 bases and J lost 2, with 11 bases in between. From germline, CDR1 is SGHRS and CDR2 YFSETQ. CDR3: CASSLGSGRNTGELFF. The DNA for the CDR3 is TGCGCCAGCAGCTTGGGTAGCGGAAGAAACACCGGGGAGCTGTTTTTT.

The chain couples TRBV7-2 to TRBJ1-6; weak D call: TRBD1 (5 bases). The CDR3 has 14 residues. Trimming cost V 3 bases and J 9 bases, with 12 bases left between them. In germline, CDR1 is SGHTA, CDR2 FQGNSA. DNA for the CDR3: TGTGCCAGCAGCTTCGGCAGGGTGGGTTCACCCCTCCACTTT. This translates into CASSFGRVGSPLHF.

The V and J genes are TRBV5-6 and TRBJ1-1; 10 nucleotides agree with TRBD1. CDR3 length: 15 amino acids. Germline-derived CDR1 and CDR2 are SGHDT and YYEEEE. V shed 4 bases, J shed 4 bases, and the junction held 7 bases outside the gene matches. The CDR3 nucleotides are TGTGCCAGCAGCCCCGTGGGACAGGGGCTCACTGAAGCTTTCTTT. It specifies CASSPVGQGLTEAFF.

V usage is TRBV27 and J usage is TRBJ1-2; perhaps TRBD1 as D (6 bases). Per germline, CDR1 MNHEY and CDR2 SMNVEV (reference sequence). Trimming took 6 bases from V and 4 from J, leaving 21 bases between them. This CDR3 is built from 16 residues. CDR3: CASSPWGGAVSYGYTF. The CDR3 DNA sequence: TGTGCCAGCAGCCCATGGGGGGGGGCCGTAAGCTATGGCTACACCTTC.

The gene calls are TRBV5-1 and TRBJ1-3; D remains ambiguous. The V gene lost 4 bases and the J gene lost 0 bases, with 14 bases spanning the gap. This CDR3 has 16 amino acids. The germline gives CDR1 SGHRS, CDR2 YFSETQ. The CDR3 sequence: CASSTTSASSGNTIYF. The CDR3 DNA is TGCGCCAGCAGCACCACTTCAGCTAGCTCTGGAAACACCATATATTTT.

The chain couples TRBV5-1 to TRBJ2-5, with 7 positions matching TRBD2. Germline V gives CDR1 SGHRS, CDR2 YFSETQ. Unmatched junction bases numbered 2, after V lost 0 bases and J lost 0 bases. The length of the CDR3 is 15 residues. The CDR3 reads CASSLVGGDQETQYF. The CDR3 DNA reads as TGCGCCAGCAGCTTGGTGGGGGGGGACCAAGAGACCCAGTACTTC.

The rearrangement links TRBV3-1 (or the pseudogene TRBV3-2) to TRBJ1-5; TRBD1 is a possible D gene (6 bases). The V end lost 4 bases, the J end lost 5 bases, and 12 bases lay between the germline ends. The germline V gene has CDR1 LGHDT and CDR2 YNNKEL (reference sequence). The length of the CDR3 is 14 residues. CDR3 in amino acids: CASSPSGEHQPQHF. CDR3 DNA: TGTGCCAGCAGCCCTTCAGGGGAGCATCAGCCCCAGCATTTT.

V gene TRBV2 combines with J gene TRBJ1-5; D not resolved. Germline CDR1 SNHLY, CDR2 FYNNEI. V lost 1 base and J lost 5, with 9 bases in between. The CDR3 has 14 residues. The CDR3 is CASSEVRRDQPQHF. CDR3 in DNA: TGTGCCAGCAGTGAAGTGAGGAGGGATCAGCCCCAGCATTTT. The full variable domain, completed using reference TRBV2 and TRBJ1-5, is EPEVTQTPSHQVTQMGQEVILRCVPISNHLYFYWYRQILGQKVEFLVSFYNNEISEKSEIFDDQFSVERPDGSNFTLKIRSTKLEDSAMYFCASSEVRRDQPQHFGDGTRLSIL.

The chain recombines TRBV7-6 with TRBJ1-6; weak D call: TRBD1 (6 bases). The CDR3 spans 13 residues. Germline CDR1 is SGHVS and CDR2 is FNYEAQ. V was cut by 5 bases and J by 8 bases, with 10 bases left in between. The CDR3 region has the DNA TGTGCCAGCAGCGTGAACAGGGATTCACCCCTCCACTTT. This gives the protein CASSVNRDSPLHF.

The chain uses TRBV7-3 and TRBJ2-1; 10 nucleotides agree with TRBD2. The CDR3 sequence is 18 residues long. Germline CDR1 reads SGHTA; CDR2 reads FQGTGA. The trim removed 1 base at V and 1 base at J, leaving 7 bases unmatched. The chain's CDR3 is CASSLSFLAGDSYNEQFF. CDR3 DNA: TGTGCCAGCAGCTTAAGTTTCCTAGCGGGGGATTCCTACAATGAGCAGTTCTTC.

V and J are TRBV11-2 and TRBJ2-3; D is possibly TRBD2 (6 bases). Looked up from germline, CDR1 is SGHAT and CDR2 is FQNNGV. The length of the CDR3 is 15 residues. V lost 1 base, J lost 6 bases, and 14 bases lay in between. The CDR3 DNA reads TGTGCCAGCAGCTTAGGTACAGCGGGTGGGGATACGCAGTATTTT. Translating gives CASSLGTAGGDTQYF.

V is TRBV11-1 and J is TRBJ1-1; tentative D call: TRBD1 (5 bases). V dropped 2 bases and J dropped 1 base, with 5 bases sitting between them. The CDR3 extends over 13 amino acids. Germline-derived CDR1 and CDR2 are SGHAT and FQDESV (reference sequence). The CDR3 nucleotides read TGTGCCAGCAGCTTACAGGGGAACACTGAAGCTTTCTTT. Amino acid sequence: CASSLQGNTEAFF.